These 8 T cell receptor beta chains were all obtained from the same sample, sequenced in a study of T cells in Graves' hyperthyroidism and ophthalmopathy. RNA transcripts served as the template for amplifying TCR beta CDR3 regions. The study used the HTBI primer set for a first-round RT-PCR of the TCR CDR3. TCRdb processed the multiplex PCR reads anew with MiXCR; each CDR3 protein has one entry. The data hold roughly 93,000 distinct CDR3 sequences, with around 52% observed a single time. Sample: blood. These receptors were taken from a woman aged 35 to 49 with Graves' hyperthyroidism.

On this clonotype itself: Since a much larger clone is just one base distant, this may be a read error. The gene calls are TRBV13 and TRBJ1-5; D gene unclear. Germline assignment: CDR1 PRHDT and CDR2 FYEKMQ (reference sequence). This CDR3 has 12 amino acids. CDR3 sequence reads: CASRRSSQPQHF. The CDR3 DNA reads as TGTGCCAGCAGAAGGAGCAGTCAGCCCCAGCATTTT.

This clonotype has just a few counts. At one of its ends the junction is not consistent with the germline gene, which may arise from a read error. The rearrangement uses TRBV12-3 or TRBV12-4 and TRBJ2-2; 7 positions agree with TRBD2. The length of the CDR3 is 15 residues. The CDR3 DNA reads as TGTACCAGCAGTTTAGCTCGGGGGGACACCGGGGAGCTGTTTTTT. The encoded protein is CTSSLARGDTGELFF.

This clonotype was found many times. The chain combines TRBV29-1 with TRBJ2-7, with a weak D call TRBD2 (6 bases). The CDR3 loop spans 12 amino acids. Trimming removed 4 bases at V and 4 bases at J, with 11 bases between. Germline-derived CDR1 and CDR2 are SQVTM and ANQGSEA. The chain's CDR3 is CSVVGGRYEQYF. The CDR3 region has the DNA TGCAGCGTTGTCGGGGGAAGATACGAGCAGTACTTC.

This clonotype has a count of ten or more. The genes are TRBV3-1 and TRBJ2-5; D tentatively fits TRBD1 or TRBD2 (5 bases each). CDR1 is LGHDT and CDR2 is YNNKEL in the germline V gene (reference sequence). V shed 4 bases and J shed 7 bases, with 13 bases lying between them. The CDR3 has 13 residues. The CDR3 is CASSPGREGTQYF. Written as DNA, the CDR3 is TGTGCCAGCAGCCCGGGACGAGAAGGGACCCAGTACTTC.

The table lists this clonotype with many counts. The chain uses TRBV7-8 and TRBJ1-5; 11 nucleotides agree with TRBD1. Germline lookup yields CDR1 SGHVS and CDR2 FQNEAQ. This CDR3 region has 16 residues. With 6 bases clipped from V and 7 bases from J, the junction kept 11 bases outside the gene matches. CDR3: CASSQYGTGGEQPQHF. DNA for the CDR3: TGTGCCAGCAGTCAATACGGGACAGGGGGGGAGCAGCCCCAGCATTTT. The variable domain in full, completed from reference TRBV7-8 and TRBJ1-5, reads GAGVSQSPRYKVAKRGQDVALRCDPISGHVSLFWYQQALGQGPEFLTYFQNEAQLDKSGLPSDRFFAERPEGSVSTLKIQRTQQEDSAVYLCASSQYGTGGEQPQHFGDGTRLSIL.

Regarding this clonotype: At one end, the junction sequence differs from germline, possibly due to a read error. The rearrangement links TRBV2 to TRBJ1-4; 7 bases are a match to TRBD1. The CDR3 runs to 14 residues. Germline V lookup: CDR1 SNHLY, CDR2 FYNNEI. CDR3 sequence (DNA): TGTGCCAGCACCCTCGACAGGGCAGGGGAAAAACAGTTTTTT. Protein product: CASTLDRAGEKQFF.

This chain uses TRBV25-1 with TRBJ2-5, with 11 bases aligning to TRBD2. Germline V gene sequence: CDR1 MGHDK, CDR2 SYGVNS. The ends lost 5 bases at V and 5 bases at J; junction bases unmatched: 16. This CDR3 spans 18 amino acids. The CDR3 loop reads CASSLRPILAGVRETQYF. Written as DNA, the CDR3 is TGTGCCAGCAGTCTCCGCCCGATACTAGCGGGAGTCAGGGAGACCCAGTACTTC.

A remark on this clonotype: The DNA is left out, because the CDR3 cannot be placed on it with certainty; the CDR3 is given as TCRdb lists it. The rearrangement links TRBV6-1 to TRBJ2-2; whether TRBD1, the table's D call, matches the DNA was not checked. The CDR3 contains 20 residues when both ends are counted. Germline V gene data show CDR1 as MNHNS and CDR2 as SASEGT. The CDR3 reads CASRQGDSPLHFGGVGELFF.